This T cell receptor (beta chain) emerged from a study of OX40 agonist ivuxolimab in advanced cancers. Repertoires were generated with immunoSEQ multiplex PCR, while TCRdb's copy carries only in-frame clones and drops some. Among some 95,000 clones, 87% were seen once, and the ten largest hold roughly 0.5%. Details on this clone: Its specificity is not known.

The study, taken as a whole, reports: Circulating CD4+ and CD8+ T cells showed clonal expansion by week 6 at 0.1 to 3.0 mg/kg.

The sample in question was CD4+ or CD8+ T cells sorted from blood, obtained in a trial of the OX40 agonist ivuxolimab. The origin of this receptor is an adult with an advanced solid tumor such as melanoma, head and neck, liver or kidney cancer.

Here the CDR3 reads CASSPYRGGSYEQYF. CDR3 DNA: TGTGCCAGCAGCCCCTACCGGGGCGGCTCCTACGAGCAGTACTTC. The V call is TRBV14, the J call TRBJ2-7; the D call may be TRBD1 or TRBD2 (5 bases each). Germline V CDR1 and CDR2: SGHDN, FVKESK. With 4 bases removed from V and 0 bases from J, the gap between germline ends came to 13 bases. This CDR3 comprises 15 residues.